The 21 T cell receptor beta chains reported below all come from one sample, sequenced in a study of response to subunit inactivated influenza vaccine (dated by TCRdb to 2017 to 2018). The library came from RT-PCR. TCRdb shows the sequencer as Illumina HiSeq 2500. The public reads were reanalyzed by TCRdb: fastp trimming at Q25, MiXCR alignment, in-frame beta chains only. Each CDR3 protein gets just one entry, which takes the most common genes and DNA from the rows behind it. The sample table shows roughly 700,000 distinct CDR3 sequences, and 15% to 19% are seen once. The ten largest clones take up roughly 11% of the sample. The source was PBMCs from blood, collected about 11 days after vaccination. These receptors came from a man aged 50 to 60 who received an inactivated influenza vaccine. Donor details come from another sample of the same person, matched by shared clones.

This clonotype showed up just a few times. The chain links TRBV6-2 or TRBV6-3 to TRBJ2-1; TRBD1 matches at 9 bases. The CDR3 is 15 residues long. V lost 5 bases to trimming and J lost 8 bases; unmatched junction nucleotides: 10. The V gene's germline CDR1 is MNHEY and CDR2 SVGEGT. CDR3: CASSTPDRGRDEQFF. Written as DNA, the CDR3 is TGTGCCAGCAGTACCCCGGACAGGGGTCGCGATGAGCAGTTCTTC.

This clonotype was picked up a small number of times. Here the CDR3 reads CAISESGKGWTDTQYF. As DNA, the CDR3 is TGTGCCATCAGTGAGTCGGGGAAAGGTTGGACAGATACGCAGTATTTT. This chain uses TRBV10-3 with TRBJ2-3; no reliable D call. The CDR3 sequence is 16 residues long. Germline CDR1 is ENHRY and CDR2 is SYGVKD. V was shortened by 0 bases and J by 3 bases, with 13 bases between the two germline ends.

This clonotype was recorded a few times. The gene calls are TRBV4-3 and TRBJ1-6; no firm D call. This CDR3 spans 16 amino acids. The germline V and J ends were trimmed by 0 bases and 7 bases, with 13 bases remaining between them. The germline V gene encodes CDR1 LGHNA and CDR2 YSLEER. The CDR3 sequence is CASSQDSGFNNSPLHF. The CDR3 bases are TGCGCCAGCAGCCAAGATTCCGGTTTTAACAATTCACCCCTCCACTTT.

The chain combines TRBV19 with TRBJ2-1; D gene unclear. Per the germline V gene, CDR1 is LNHDA and CDR2 is SQIVND (reference sequence). Trimming cost V 7 bases and J 4 bases, with 11 bases left between them. The CDR3 length is 13 residues. CDR3 in amino acids: CASKKVGYNEQFF. Written as DNA, the CDR3 is TGTGCCAGTAAGAAGGTCGGGTACAATGAGCAGTTCTTC.

V gene TRBV20-1 combines with J gene TRBJ2-7, with D possibly matching TRBD1 (7 bases). V was trimmed by 3 bases and J by 6 bases, leaving 18 bases between them. Germline-derived CDR1 and CDR2 are DFQATT and SNEGSKA (reference sequence). The CDR3 length is 14 residues. CDR3 in DNA: TGCAGTGCTAGTGAGACAGGGCGGGGTAGCGAGCAGTACTTC. It specifies CSASETGRGSEQYF.

Ten or more counts support this clonotype. CDR3 residues: CASSLVPLLQGDEQFF. In DNA, the CDR3 is TGTGCCAGCAGCCTTGTCCCCCTATTACAGGGCGATGAGCAGTTCTTC. V and J are TRBV12-3 or TRBV12-4 and TRBJ2-1, with TRBD1 as a possible D gene (6 bases). Trimming shortened V by 6 bases and J by 8 bases, and 23 bases separated the two germline ends. This CDR3 spans 16 amino acids.

This chain connects TRBV3-1 to TRBJ2-7; D unclear. Per the germline V gene, CDR1 is LGHDT and CDR2 is YNNKEL (reference sequence). The germline V and J ends were trimmed by 1 base and 2 bases, with 12 bases remaining between them. The CDR3 loop spans 15 amino acids. The DNA of the CDR3 is TGTGCCAGCAGCCAAGGGTGGAATAAAGCCTACGAGCAGTACTTC. Translation gives CASSQGWNKAYEQYF.

The chain combines TRBV28 with TRBJ2-2, with TRBD2 matching 11 bases. V lost 6 bases and J lost 4; bases outside the gene matches: 7. The CDR3 runs 16 residues. CDR1 is MDHEN, CDR2 SYDVKM, per germline. The CDR3 loop is CASRLAGEVVTGELFF. DNA for the CDR3: TGTGCCAGCAGACTAGCGGGAGAAGTGGTCACCGGGGAGCTGTTTTTT.

This chain uses TRBV20-1 with TRBJ2-5; D possibly corresponds to TRBD1 (5 bases). Germline assignment: CDR1 DFQATT and CDR2 SNEGSKA (reference sequence). The CDR3 has 13 residues. V was trimmed by 5 bases and J by 0 bases, leaving 10 bases between them. CDR3 region: CSAGRQYQETQYF. The CDR3 region has the DNA TGCAGTGCTGGAAGACAGTACCAAGAGACCCAGTACTTC.

This rearrangement joins TRBV7-6 to TRBJ2-5, with 8 bases matching TRBD2. Germline assignment: CDR1 SGHVS and CDR2 FNYEAQ. This CDR3 is built from 17 residues. Trimming at V came to 1 base and at J to 4 bases, leaving 11 bases not matched to a gene. The CDR3 DNA follows: TGTGCCAGCAGCTTAGGGGAGTTCCGGGGGGGCAGAGAGACCCAGTACTTC. This codes for CASSLGEFRGGRETQYF. The variable domain in full, completed from reference TRBV7-6 and TRBJ2-5, reads GAGVSQSPRYKVTKRGQDVALRCDPISGHVSLYWYRQALGQGPEFLTYFNYEAQQDKSGLPNDRFSAERPEGSISTLTIQRTEQRDSAMYRCASSLGEFRGGRETQYFGPGTRLLVL.

V gene TRBV10-3 combines with J gene TRBJ1-1; no clear D. Germline V gene data show CDR1 as ENHRY and CDR2 as SYGVKD. This CDR3 comprises 13 residues. Trimming took off 7 bases at V and 1 base at J, with 10 bases between the two ends. In DNA, the CDR3 is TGTGCCATCAACACTGGCCCGAACACTGAAGCTTTCTTT. This sequence encodes CAINTGPNTEAFF.

This clonotype appeared a few times. This sequence joins TRBV6-1 and TRBJ1-1; 7 bases are shared with TRBD1. The CDR3 has 13 residues. Germline values: CDR1 MNHNS, CDR2 SASEGT. The junction had 6 bases not matched to a gene; V was cut back by 7 bases and J by 4 bases. CDR3 protein: CASIQTGLTEAFF. The CDR3 DNA reads as TGTGCCAGCATTCAGACAGGGCTCACTGAAGCTTTCTTT.

The table lists this clonotype with a few counts. The rearrangement joins TRBV6-2 or TRBV6-3 to TRBJ2-5; perhaps TRBD1 as D (5 bases). In germline, CDR1 is MNHEY, CDR2 SVGEGT. V was clipped by 6 bases and J by 5 bases, with 10 bases between them. The CDR3 extends over 12 amino acids. The CDR3 loop reads CASSQGLETQYF. DNA for the CDR3: TGTGCCAGCAGCCAGGGCTTGGAGACCCAGTACTTC.

This sequence joins TRBV20-1 and TRBJ2-5; D is uncertain. The CDR3 covers 12 residues. The V gene lost 1 base and the J gene lost 4 bases, with 7 bases spanning the gap. Germline V CDR1 and CDR2: DFQATT, SNEGSKA (reference sequence). CDR3 nucleotide sequence: TGCAGTGCTAGAGTGAAGGGAGAGACCCAGTACTTC. This encodes CSARVKGETQYF.

This clonotype was counted a few times. V is TRBV11-2 and J is TRBJ2-3; D call uncertain. CDR1 and CDR2 from the germline V gene are SGHAT and FQNNGV. The CDR3 totals 13 residues. V was pared by 4 bases and J by 10 bases, with 15 bases between. CDR3 sequence: CASSSSLGFAQYF. CDR3 coding DNA: TGTGCCAGCAGCTCTTCTTTGGGGTTTGCGCAGTATTTT.

In its sample, this clonotype was seen many times. The chain employs TRBV12-3 or TRBV12-4 and TRBJ2-1; TRBD1 might be the D (7 bases). CDR3 size: 13 residues. Trimming took off 7 bases at V and 4 bases at J, with 11 bases between the two ends. DNA of the CDR3: TGTGCCAGCAAGGCAGGGGGGTACAATGAGCAGTTCTTC. This sequence encodes CASKAGGYNEQFF.

The V call is TRBV7-2, the J call TRBJ1-6; weak D call: TRBD1 (5 bases). Germline V gene lookup returns CDR1 SGHTA and CDR2 FQGNSA. V was cut by 1 base and J by 7 bases, with 11 bases left in between. This CDR3 contains 15 residues. The CDR3 reads CASSLETRVNSPLHF. Here the CDR3 DNA reads TGTGCCAGCAGCTTAGAGACCAGGGTCAATTCACCCCTCCACTTT.

In this sample, this clonotype turned up a few times. The chain recombines TRBV4-2 with TRBJ2-5; D might be TRBD2 (6 bases). Germline lookup yields CDR1 LGHNA and CDR2 YNFKEQ. The CDR3 totals 14 residues. V lost 3 bases, J lost 2 bases, and 10 bases lay in between. The CDR3 reads CASSQGTGQETQYF. The CDR3 DNA reads TGTGCCAGCAGCCAGGGGACTGGGCAAGAGACCCAGTACTTC.

The CDR3 is CASSLATRFSYNEQFF. The CDR3 region has the DNA TGTGCCAGCAGCTTAGCCACTAGGTTCTCCTACAATGAGCAGTTCTTC. The gene calls are TRBV7-2 and TRBJ2-1; a weak D match, TRBD2 (5 bases). The V and J ends lost 0 bases and 0 bases respectively, with 9 bases between them. CDR3 length equals 16 residues. Germline V gene data show CDR1 as SGHTA and CDR2 as FQGNSA.

The genes are TRBV5-1 and TRBJ2-3; D is possibly TRBD1 (6 bases). CDR3 size: 15 residues. Trimming removed 2 bases from V and 3 bases from J, with 13 bases in between. Germline V gives CDR1 SGHRS, CDR2 YFSETQ. The CDR3 nucleotides are TGCGCCAGCAGCTTCGCTGTACAGGGAACAGATACGCAGTATTTT. It translates to CASSFAVQGTDTQYF.

This clonotype was seen a handful of times. The chain is built from TRBV3-1 and TRBJ2-1, with 10 bases that match TRBD2. V lost 2 bases and J lost 10; bases outside the gene matches: 8. This CDR3 region has 15 residues. CDR1 is LGHDT, CDR2 YNNKEL, per germline (reference sequence). CDR3 residues: CASSQLAGESSEQFF. CDR3 DNA: TGTGCCAGCAGCCAACTAGCGGGGGAGTCCTCGGAGCAGTTCTTC.